This is a list of T cell receptor beta chains from one sample in a study of blood T cell repertoires in COVID-19. Assay: immunoSEQ multiplex PCR; the TCRdb copy retains only in-frame clones and omits some. The sample shows 240,000 or so clones, 60% to 75% of them seen only once. The specimen was peripheral blood. All receptors derive from an elderly woman with acute or convalescent COVID-19. CDR3s include the opening cysteine and the closing phenylalanine or tryptophan. The D gene is left open where the match is weak. Expanded clones get a size class; other rows say once, few or many, or leave the size out.

size,D,V,length,J,DNA,CDR3
.,TRBD1,TRBV18,14,TRBJ1-4,TGTGCCAGCTCACCACGACAGGGGAATGAAAAACTGTTTTTT,CASSPRQGNEKLFF
.,.,TRBV6-6,12,TRBJ1-2,TGTGCCAGCAGTTACGAGAGCCTTGGCTACACCTTC,CASSYESLGYTF
few,.,TRBV18,15,TRBJ2-1,TGTGCCAGCTCACCTAGTCGGCAGGGGGGCAATGAGCAGTTCTTC,CASSPSRQGGNEQFF
.,.,TRBV7-3,15,TRBJ1-6,TGTGCCAGCAGCCCGACGGGGGGCGTAGATTCACCCCTCCACTTT,CASSPTGGVDSPLHF
.,TRBD1,TRBV2,15,TRBJ2-7,TGTGCCAGCACCGAGGACAGGGCAGCTTCCTACGAGCAGTACTTC,CASTEDRAASYEQYF
.,TRBD2,TRBV6-2/TRBV6-3,13,TRBJ2-7,TGTGCCAGCAGTTCCCGACTAGCGGGTAGTGTAGACTTC,CASSSRLAGSVDF
.,.,TRBV6-2/TRBV6-3,13,TRBJ2-5,TGTGCCAGCAGTTACGGGGACTTACGGGCCCAGTACTTC,CASSYGDLRAQYF
.,TRBD1,TRBV19,15,TRBJ1-5,TGTGCCAGTAGTATTCGACAGGGCCTCAATCAGCCCCAGCATTTT,CASSIRQGLNQPQHF
.,.,TRBV28,15,TRBJ2-1,TGTGCCAGCCCAAAAAGCACCCCTGGGGGCTGGGAGCAGTTCTTC,CASPKSTPGGWEQFF
once,.,TRBV5-5,15,TRBJ1-4,TGTGCCAGCAGCTTGGAAGGGGCCCTTAATGAAAAACTGTTTTTT,CASSLEGALNEKLFF
once,.,TRBV11-2,13,TRBJ2-2,TGTGCCAGCAGCGCCAGGCCAGGCGAGGAGCTGTTTTTT,CASSARPGEELFF
few,.,TRBV5-1,14,TRBJ2-7,TGCGCCAGCAGCTTGGGTTCAGGGGCCTACGAGCAGTACTTC,CASSLGSGAYEQYF
.,TRBD1,TRBV7-9,15,TRBJ1-5,TGTGCCAGCAGCTTGGGAGGACAGGGAGGTCAGCCCCAGCATTTT,CASSLGGQGGQPQHF
.,.,TRBV12-3/TRBV12-4,11,TRBJ1-1,TGTGCCAGCAGTTTCGGGACAGAAGCTTTCTTT,CASSFGTEAFF
many,TRBD1,TRBV6-5,14,TRBJ1-6,TGTGCCAGCAGGTCGACAGGGGTCGGTTCACCCCTCCACTTT,CASRSTGVGSPLHF
.,TRBD1,TRBV27,14,TRBJ1-2,TGTGCCAGCAGCTTGGGACAGGGCGCCTATGGCTACACCTTC,CASSLGQGAYGYTF
.,.,TRBV21-1,18,TRBJ2-2,TGTGCCAGCAGCAAAGACCCTCTTAGCGGGAGATTCGCCGGGGAGCTGTTTTTT,CASSKDPLSGRFAGELFF
.,TRBD2,TRBV5-4,15,TRBJ2-3,TGTGCCAGCAGCTTGATGGGTAGCGGGGGGGATACGCAGTATTTT,CASSLMGSGGDTQYF
few,.,TRBV19,15,TRBJ2-7,TGTGCCAGTAGTATAGCGGGGGGCGAGGTCTACGAGCAGTACTTC,CASSIAGGEVYEQYF
.,.,TRBV28,12,TRBJ1-1,TGTGCCAGCGTAACAGGGTTGGCTGAAGCTTTCTTT,CASVTGLAEAFF
many,TRBD1,TRBV7-3,16,TRBJ2-3,TGTGCCAGCAGCTTAAAAGGGACAGGGCACACAGATACGCAGTATTTT,CASSLKGTGHTDTQYF
.,TRBD1,TRBV18,18,TRBJ2-7,TGTGCCAGCTCACTCGGACAGGGGTCCACCTCTACTCGTTACGAGCAGTACTTC,CASSLGQGSTSTRYEQYF
many,.,TRBV3-1/TRBV3-2,14,TRBJ1-3,TGTGCCAGCAGCCACGGGACACACGGAAACACCATATATTTT,CASSHGTHGNTIYF
once,TRBD2,TRBV9,15,TRBJ2-1,TGTGCCAGCAGCGTTGTTAGCGGGAGGGGGGAGGAGCAGTTCTTC,CASSVVSGRGEEQFF